Presented here are 20 T cell receptor beta chains from one specimen sequenced in a study of blood T cell repertoires in COVID-19. Sequencing used immunoSEQ multiplex PCR; TCRdb keeps in-frame clones, though not all of them. The table records 40,000 or so clones, 80% to 90% of them present only once. The material sequenced was peripheral blood. The receptors were gathered from a human donor in a cohort sampled during active COVID-19.

The count of this clone is one. The chain couples TRBV5-1 to TRBJ2-7; D might be TRBD2 (5 bases). The CDR3 has 14 residues. V gave up 0 bases and J gave up 4 bases, with 11 bases separating them. Germline V CDR1 and CDR2: SGHRS, YFSETQ. CDR3 DNA sequence: TGCGCCAGCAGCTTGGCAGAGGGCCAATACGAGCAGTACTTC. Encoded protein: CASSLAEGQYEQYF.

This clone has only a few counts. This sequence joins TRBV3-1 (or the pseudogene TRBV3-2) and TRBJ2-2, with a possible D match to TRBD2 (5 bases). The CDR3 covers 15 residues. V gave up 4 bases and J gave up 1 base, with 10 bases separating them. Germline V gene lookup returns CDR1 LGHDT and CDR2 YNNKEL (reference sequence). CDR3 region: CASSPRRGNTGELFF. The CDR3 DNA sequence: TGTGCCAGCAGCCCCCGACGGGGGAACACCGGGGAGCTGTTTTTT.

This chain joins TRBV11-3 and TRBJ2-3; tentatively, D is TRBD1 (5 bases). The CDR3 consists of 13 residues. CDR1 is SGHNT, CDR2 YENEEA, per germline. V shed 5 bases and J shed 3 bases, with 9 bases lying between them. Written as DNA, the CDR3 is TGTGCCAGCAGCCCCGACAGAACAGATACGCAGTATTTT. Amino acid sequence: CASSPDRTDTQYF.

As DNA, the CDR3 is TGTGCCAGCAGCTTAAGACAGGGTGGCTACGAGCAGTACTTC. This sequence encodes CASSLRQGGYEQYF. V is TRBV5-6 and J is TRBJ2-7; TRBD1 aligns across 7 bases. The ends lost 2 bases at V and 3 bases at J; junction bases unmatched: 5. CDR1 is SGHDT, CDR2 YYEEEE, per germline. The CDR3 contains 14 residues.

The chain carries TRBV5-1 and TRBJ2-3; tentatively, D is TRBD2 (7 bases). The germline CDR1 and CDR2 sequences are SGHRS and YFSETQ. With 0 bases removed from V and 6 bases from J, the gap between germline ends came to 11 bases. This CDR3 spans 14 amino acids. The DNA for the CDR3 is TGCGCCAGCAGCTTGGACGCGGGGGCGGATACGCAGTATTTT. As protein: CASSLDAGADTQYF.

In this sample, this clone turned up a few times. The rearrangement links TRBV7-3 to TRBJ2-3; TRBD2 agrees at 10 bases. Germline loops: CDR1 SGHTA, CDR2 FQGTGA. Trimming cost V 5 bases and J 4 bases; bases outside gene matches: 9. This CDR3 has 16 amino acids. CDR3 DNA: TGTGCCAGCAGCCTCTCCGGGACTAGCGCGCCAGATACGCAGTATTTT. It is translated as CASSLSGTSAPDTQYF.

The chain links TRBV3-1 (or the pseudogene TRBV3-2) to TRBJ2-5; 9 nucleotides agree with TRBD2. The CDR3 length is 17 residues. Germline CDR1 reads LGHDT; CDR2 reads YNNKEL (reference sequence). Trimming took 3 bases from V and 7 from J; bases not matched to a gene: 15. CDR3 sequence reads: CASSQASGTSTRGTQYF. For the CDR3, the DNA is TGTGCCAGCAGCCAGGCTAGCGGGACCTCCACGAGGGGGACCCAGTACTTC.

V gene TRBV6-6 combines with J gene TRBJ2-3, with 12 positions matching TRBD2. Per the germline V gene, CDR1 is MNHNY and CDR2 is SVGAGI (reference sequence). V lost 5 bases to trimming and J lost 5 bases; unmatched junction nucleotides: 11. The CDR3 contains 17 residues. The CDR3 sequence: CASSPSSGGAGGDTQYF. The CDR3, as DNA: TGTGCCAGCAGTCCTTCTAGCGGGGGGGCCGGGGGAGATACGCAGTATTTT.

The rearrangement joins TRBV29-1 to TRBJ2-4; D remains unclear. Germline V gives CDR1 SQVTM, CDR2 ANQGSEA. This CDR3 region has 15 residues. Trimming removed 6 bases from V and 0 bases from J, with 15 bases in between. This chain's CDR3 is CSVRDGAVAKNIQYF. In DNA form, the CDR3 reads TGCAGCGTCCGTGACGGAGCAGTAGCCAAAAACATTCAGTACTTC.

The chain links TRBV7-9 to TRBJ1-1, with D tentatively TRBD1 (5 bases). The CDR3 covers 14 residues. CDR1 is SEHNR and CDR2 is FQNEAQ in the germline V gene (reference sequence). V was pared by 1 base and J by 4 bases, with 10 bases between. In DNA form, the CDR3 reads TGTGCCAGCAGCTTAGAGGGACTCGCCACTGAAGCTTTCTTT. Translated: CASSLEGLATEAFF.

CDR3 sequence reads: CASSYSLGRREERSGEKLFF. The DNA for the CDR3 is TGTGCCAGCAGTTACTCCCTGGGACGCAGGGAGGAACGGTCCGGGGAAAAACTGTTTTTT. The gene calls are TRBV6-2 or TRBV6-3 and TRBJ1-4, with a weak D call TRBD1 (5 bases). V gave up 0 bases and J gave up 8 bases, with 28 bases separating them. The CDR3 is 20 amino acids. Germline V gene data show CDR1 as MNHEY and CDR2 as SVGEGT.

V is TRBV11-2 and J is TRBJ2-3, with D perhaps TRBD2 (6 bases). CDR1 SGHAT and CDR2 FQNNGV come from the germline V gene. V gave up 3 bases and J gave up 0 bases, with 13 bases separating them. This CDR3 has 16 residues. The CDR3 protein is CASSLLPAGSTDTQYF. Written as DNA, the CDR3 is TGTGCCAGCAGCTTGTTACCAGCGGGTAGCACAGATACGCAGTATTTT.

This chain connects TRBV15 to TRBJ2-3, with 8 bases that match TRBD2. The CDR3 sequence is 17 residues long. The V gene's germline CDR1 is LNHNV and CDR2 YYDKDF (reference sequence). V lost 0 bases and J lost 13; bases outside the gene matches: 18. The CDR3 region has the DNA TGTGCCACCAGCAGAGATAGCAGCGGGGGCCCCCGAAACGTGGAGTATTTT. Translating it yields CATSRDSSGGPRNVEYF. Complete variable domain (other parts from reference TRBV15 and TRBJ2-3): DAMVIQNPRYQVTQFGKPVTLSCSQTLNHNVMYWYQQKSSQAPKLLFHYYDKDFNNEADTPDNFQSRRPNTSFCFLDIRSPGLGDTAMYLCATSRDSSGGPRNVEYFGPGTRLTVL.

The chain links TRBV7-9 to TRBJ2-2, with D maybe TRBD2 (5 bases). CDR1 SEHNR and CDR2 FQNEAQ come from the germline V gene (reference sequence). Trimming removed 3 bases at V and 1 base at J, with 6 bases between. The CDR3 has 14 amino acids. The DNA of the CDR3 is TGTGCCAGCAGCTTGGCGGGGAACACCGGGGAGCTGTTTTTT. This encodes CASSLAGNTGELFF.

The chain employs TRBV5-4 and TRBJ2-7, with 8 bases matching TRBD1. CDR1 is SGHNT and CDR2 is YYREEE in the germline V gene (reference sequence). This CDR3 comprises 12 residues. The J segment lost 7 bases and the V segment lost 4 bases, leaving 4 bases of the junction unmatched. The DNA for the CDR3 is TGTGCCAGCAGCCAGACAGGGGATGAGCAGTACTTC. Its protein product is CASSQTGDEQYF.

This clone was recorded a few times. CDR3 in DNA: TGTGCCAGCAGCTTAGATGCGGGGGGAGGCTTCGTCCTGACTTTC. Translating it yields CASSLDAGGGFVLTF. The chain employs TRBV11-1 and TRBJ2-6; 8 nucleotides agree with TRBD2. Per the germline V gene, CDR1 is SGHAT and CDR2 is FQDESV (reference sequence). Trimming took 1 base from V and 12 from J; bases not matched to a gene: 8. The CDR3 consists of 15 residues. The full variable domain, completed using reference TRBV11-1 and TRBJ2-6, is EAEVAQSPRYKITEKSQAVAFWCDPISGHATLYWYRQILGQGPELLVQFQDESVVDDSQLPKDRFSAERLKGVDSTLKIQPAELGDSAMYLCASSLDAGGGFVLTFGAGSRLTVL.

The gene calls are TRBV7-7 and TRBJ2-6, with TRBD1 matching 8 bases. In germline, CDR1 is SSHAT, CDR2 FNYEAQ (reference sequence). V was pared by 1 base and J by 0 bases, with 11 bases of the junction left unmatched. The CDR3 loop spans 20 amino acids. The DNA of the CDR3 is TGTGCCAGCAGCTTAGAACTAGAAAGGACAGGGCCCTCTGGGGCCAACGTCCTGACTTTC. The encoded protein is CASSLELERTGPSGANVLTF.

The chain has TRBV3-1 (or the pseudogene TRBV3-2) and TRBJ1-1, with D unresolved. Per the germline V gene, CDR1 is LGHDT and CDR2 is YNNKEL (reference sequence). The CDR3 contains 14 residues. The V end was cut by 8 bases, the J end by 3 bases, with 16 bases between. The CDR3 sequence is CASSKAGLDTEAFF. CDR3 DNA sequence: TGTGCCAGCTCAAAGGCGGGATTGGACACTGAAGCTTTCTTT.

The CDR3 DNA follows: TGTGCCAGTAGTATACGGGGGACTCCCGAGCAGTACTTC. Its translation is CASSIRGTPEQYF. The chain combines TRBV19 with TRBJ2-7; maybe TRBD2 (6 bases). This CDR3 comprises 13 residues. CDR1 and CDR2 (germline): LNHDA, SQIVND (reference sequence). With 2 bases removed from V and 6 bases from J, the gap between germline ends came to 11 bases.

The V gene is TRBV15, the J gene TRBJ2-5, with 8 bases matching TRBD2. V dropped 5 bases and J dropped 5; count of bases not matched to a gene: 10. In germline, CDR1 is LNHNV, CDR2 YYDKDF (reference sequence). CDR3 size: 15 residues. The CDR3 region has the DNA TGTGCCACCAGCGTGCGAAAAGCGGGGGTTGAGACCCAGTACTTC. Protein product: CATSVRKAGVETQYF.